These 7 T cell receptor beta chains originate from one sample sequenced in a study of blood T cell repertoires in COVID-19. This table comes from immunoSEQ multiplex PCR, and its TCRdb copy is limited to in-frame clones, with some not included. This sample yields 150,000 to 200,000 clones, of which 70% to 90% are seen a single time; 9.5% to 12% belongs to the top ten. The sequencing input was peripheral blood. Receptors were obtained from a human donor with active or convalescent COVID-19. The donor label of this sample is uncertain.

This chain joins TRBV9 and TRBJ1-6; no clear D. This CDR3 spans 16 amino acids. Per the germline V gene, CDR1 is SGDLS and CDR2 is YYNGEE. Trimming left V 5 bases short and J 10 bases short, with 22 bases between. CDR3 amino acids: CASRSSAESILSPLHF. CDR3 nucleotides: TGTGCCAGCAGATCTAGTGCCGAGAGCATCTTATCACCCCTCCACTTT.

This chain links TRBV5-1 with TRBJ2-3; TRBD2 might be the D (6 bases). The CDR3 length is 16 residues. Germline lookup yields CDR1 SGHRS and CDR2 YFSETQ. V dropped 0 bases and J dropped 0 bases, with 11 bases sitting between them. CDR3 nucleotides: TGCGCCAGCAGCTTGGTGGGGGGTCCTAGCACAGATACGCAGTATTTT. Translated, it gives CASSLVGGPSTDTQYF.

This clone was detected a few times. The rearrangement uses TRBV29-1 and TRBJ2-4; D possibly corresponds to TRBD2 (7 bases). The germline V and J ends were trimmed by 5 bases and 0 bases, with 14 bases remaining between them. Germline CDR1 SQVTM, CDR2 ANQGSEA. The CDR3 is made up of 15 amino acids. CDR3 nucleotides: TGCAGCGTTAGGGGGGGGGCGATAGCCAAAAACATTCAGTACTTC. Encoded protein: CSVRGGAIAKNIQYF.

The J gene is TRBJ2-7, the V gene TRBV5-1; 8 nucleotides match TRBD2. Trimming at V came to 4 bases and at J to 3 bases, leaving 12 bases not matched to a gene. The CDR3 consists of 16 residues. The germline CDR1 and CDR2 sequences are SGHRS and YFSETQ. The CDR3 region has the DNA TGCGCCAGCAGCCTGGGGGGAACTAGCGGTAACTACGAGCAGTACTTC. Its protein product is CASSLGGTSGNYEQYF. Full variable domain (missing parts from reference TRBV5-1 and TRBJ2-7): KAGVTQTPRYLIKTRGQQVTLSCSPISGHRSVSWYQQTPGQGLQFLFEYFSETQRNKGNFPGRFSGRQFSNSRSEMNVSTLELGDSALYLCASSLGGTSGNYEQYFGPGTRLTVT.

This clone was observed a handful of times. The CDR3 DNA reads as TGTGCCAGCAGCTTCGGGACTAGCGGAGCCAAAAACATTCAGTACTTC. This codes for CASSFGTSGAKNIQYF. V usage is TRBV11-2 and J usage is TRBJ2-4, with TRBD2 matching over 11 bases. V was pared by 3 bases and J by 0 bases, with 1 base of the junction left unmatched. The CDR3 is made up of 16 amino acids. Germline loops: CDR1 SGHAT, CDR2 FQNNGV.

V is TRBV19 and J is TRBJ1-1; TRBD1 is a possible D gene (6 bases). CDR1 LNHDA and CDR2 SQIVND come from the germline V gene (reference sequence). V was cut by 5 bases and J by 7 bases, with 11 bases left in between. The CDR3 sequence is 12 residues long. In DNA, the CDR3 is TGTGCCAGTAGTTACATGACAGGTGAAGCTTTCTTT. Its translation: CASSYMTGEAFF.

The chain is built from TRBV30 and TRBJ2-1; 12 nucleotides align to TRBD2. V gave up 4 bases and J gave up 7 bases; unmatched junction bases: 5. Germline V gene sequence: CDR1 GTSNPN, CDR2 SVGIG (reference sequence). The CDR3 is made up of 14 amino acids. The CDR3 protein is CAWTGTSGWNEQFF. CDR3 bases: TGTGCCTGGACGGGGACTAGCGGGTGGAATGAGCAGTTCTTC.